The 10 T cell receptor beta chains presented below share a single source sample, sequenced in a study of blood T cell repertoires in COVID-19. The repertoire was sequenced with immunoSEQ multiplex PCR; TCRdb's copy has only in-frame clones and lacks some. Of about 190,000 clones in the sample, 86% were seen once. Sequenced sample: PBMCs or T cells enriched from blood (not recorded which). These receptors were taken from a woman between 35 and 50 years old in a cohort exposed to, infected with or recovered from COVID-19 (not recorded which).

This chain uses TRBV14 with TRBJ1-4; D is perhaps TRBD1 (5 bases). V was trimmed by 0 bases and J by 5 bases, leaving 16 bases between them. This CDR3 has 17 amino acids. In germline, CDR1 is SGHDN, CDR2 FVKESK. Written as DNA, the CDR3 is TGTGCCAGCAGCCAAGATCTCGGGAGGGGCGGGAATGAAAAACTGTTTTTT. Translating gives CASSQDLGRGGNEKLFF. The entire variable domain, with the rest obtained from reference TRBV14 and TRBJ1-4, is as follows: EAGVTQFPSHSVIEKGQTVTLRCDPISGHDNLYWYRRVMGKEIKFLLHFVKESKQDESGMPNNRFLAERTGGTYSTLKVQPAELEDSGVYFCASSQDLGRGGNEKLFFGSGTQLSVL.

V gene TRBV5-4 combines with J gene TRBJ2-7; a weak D match, TRBD1 (7 bases). In germline, CDR1 is SGHNT, CDR2 YYREEE (reference sequence). The length of the CDR3 is 14 residues. The V end lost 2 bases, the J end lost 6 bases, and 15 bases lay between the germline ends. DNA for the CDR3: TGTGCCAGCAGCTTCTCACAGGGGAGGACCGAGCAGTACTTC. Translating gives CASSFSQGRTEQYF.

Details on this clone: This sample includes further DNA sequences coding for the same CDR3. The V gene is TRBV27, the J gene TRBJ2-7, with D hard to call. The CDR3 covers 11 residues. V lost 5 bases and J 3 bases, leaving 5 bases between the germline ends. Germline loops: CDR1 MNHEY, CDR2 SMNVEV (reference sequence). The CDR3 spells CASSPGYEQYF. DNA of the CDR3: TGTGCCAGCAGTCCCGGCTACGAGCAGTACTTC.

This chain uses TRBV7-9 with TRBJ1-1; D not certain. Germline V gene data show CDR1 as SEHNR and CDR2 as FQNEAQ (reference sequence). The length of the CDR3 is 16 residues. V dropped 3 bases and J dropped 4 bases, with 18 bases sitting between them. As DNA, the CDR3 is TGTGCCAGCAGCTTTGGAGGGCCGAACCGCGGCACTGAAGCTTTCTTT. Protein product: CASSFGGPNRGTEAFF.

The chain links TRBV11-2 to TRBJ2-1; TRBD1 matches at 7 bases. Germline CDR1 is SGHAT and CDR2 is FQNNGV. The CDR3 spans 16 residues. Trimming cost V 0 bases and J 5 bases; bases outside gene matches: 7. The CDR3 DNA is TGTGCCAGCAGCTTAGAGTTTAAGGGACAGAACAATGAGCAGTTCTTC. Translation: CASSLEFKGQNNEQFF.

The chain joins TRBV11-3 to TRBJ2-2, with 8 bases lining up with TRBD2. CDR1 and CDR2 from the germline V gene are SGHNT and YENEEA. V gave up 6 bases and J gave up 1 base; unmatched junction bases: 10. The CDR3 covers 17 residues. The CDR3 protein is CASSPGPGGVNTGELFF. The CDR3 region has the DNA TGTGCCAGCAGTCCCGGCCCGGGAGGGGTGAACACCGGGGAGCTGTTTTTT.

The J gene is TRBJ1-2, the V gene TRBV2; the match to TRBD1 covers 7 bases. The J segment lost 6 bases and the V segment lost 11 bases, leaving 18 bases of the junction unmatched. This CDR3 has 15 amino acids. Germline V gene lookup returns CDR1 SNHLY and CDR2 FYNNEI. CDR3 protein: CALMGTAYPGDGYTF. In DNA, the CDR3 is TGTGCCTTAATGGGGACAGCCTACCCCGGCGATGGCTACACCTTC.

This rearrangement joins TRBV5-1 to TRBJ2-7; 11 bases fit TRBD2. Losses at the gene ends were 0 bases for V and 7 bases for J; bases not matched to a gene: 9. The CDR3 spans 16 residues. Germline V gene lookup returns CDR1 SGHRS and CDR2 YFSETQ. The CDR3 region is CASSLDGTSGRVEQYF. The CDR3 bases are TGCGCCAGCAGCTTGGACGGGACTAGCGGACGGGTAGAGCAGTACTTC.

This clone was seen only once. J is TRBJ1-4 and V is TRBV5-1; 7 bases match TRBD1. Germline CDR1 and CDR2: SGHRS and YFSETQ. V trimming: 3 bases; J trimming: 4 bases; junction bases outside the gene matches: 3. The CDR3 length is 14 residues. CDR3 DNA sequence: TGCGCCAGCAGCTGGGGACAGAGTAATGAAAAACTGTTTTTT. Translation gives CASSWGQSNEKLFF.

The genes are TRBV5-1 and TRBJ2-1, with TRBD2 matching over 9 bases. CDR3 length: 18 residues. The junction had 9 bases not matched to a gene; V was cut back by 0 bases and J by 2 bases. CDR1 SGHRS and CDR2 YFSETQ come from the germline V gene. CDR3 in DNA: TGCGCCAGCAGCTTGGCTGAGCGGGGGGTCAACCCCTACAATGAGCAGTTCTTC. It encodes CASSLAERGVNPYNEQFF.